This TCR beta chain appears in the sequencing data of a study of technical replicates of blood from a few donors. Clones were read by immunoSEQ multiplex PCR, and TCRdb kept only the in-frame ones, dropping some. The sample includes 85,000 to 95,000 clones, 90% to 97% of them seen just once. Germline V gene lookup returns CDR1 SGHDT and CDR2 YYEEEE. This CDR3 region has 16 residues. V lost 0 bases and J lost 0; bases outside the gene matches: 2. Sequencing input: T cells isolated from PBMCs. The chain uses TRBV5-6 and TRBJ2-1; 8 nucleotides agree with TRBD2. The sequence derives from a human donor in good health. The CDR3 bases are TGTGCCAGCAGCTTGGCCGGGGGGGGCTCCTACAATGAGCAGTTCTTC. It encodes CASSLAGGGSYNEQFF.